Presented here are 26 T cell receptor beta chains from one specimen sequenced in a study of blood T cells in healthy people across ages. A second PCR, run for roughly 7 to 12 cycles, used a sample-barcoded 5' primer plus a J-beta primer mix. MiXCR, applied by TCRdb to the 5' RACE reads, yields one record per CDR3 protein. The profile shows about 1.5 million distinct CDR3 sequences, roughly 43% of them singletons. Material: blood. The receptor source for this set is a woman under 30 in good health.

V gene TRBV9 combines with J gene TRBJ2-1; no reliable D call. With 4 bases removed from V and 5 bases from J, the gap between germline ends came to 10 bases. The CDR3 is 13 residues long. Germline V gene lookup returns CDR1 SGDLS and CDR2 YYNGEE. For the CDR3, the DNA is TGTGCCAGCAGCTCCCAGGTCCACAATGAGCAGTTCTTC. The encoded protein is CASSSQVHNEQFF.

The CDR3, as DNA: TGCAGCGTTGAGATTGGGGTCGGGACTGAAGCTTTCTTT. Protein sequence: CSVEIGVGTEAFF. The chain couples TRBV29-1 to TRBJ1-1, with no clear D. V gave up 3 bases and J gave up 5 bases, with 13 bases separating them. Germline assignment: CDR1 SQVTM and CDR2 ANQGSEA. The CDR3 has 13 amino acids.

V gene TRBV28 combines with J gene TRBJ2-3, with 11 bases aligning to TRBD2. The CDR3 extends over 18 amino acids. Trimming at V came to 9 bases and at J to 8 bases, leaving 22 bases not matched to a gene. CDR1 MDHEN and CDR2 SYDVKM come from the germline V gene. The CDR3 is CASSSIDLSGRAGSTQYF. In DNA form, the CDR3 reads TGTGCCAGTAGCTCGATTGACCTTAGCGGGAGGGCCGGCAGTACGCAGTATTTT.

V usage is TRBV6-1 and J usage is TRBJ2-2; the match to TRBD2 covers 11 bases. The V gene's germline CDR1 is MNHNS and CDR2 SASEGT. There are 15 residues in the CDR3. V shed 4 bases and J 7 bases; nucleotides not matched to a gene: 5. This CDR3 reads CASSASGRLHGELFF. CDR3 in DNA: TGTGCCAGCAGTGCTAGCGGGAGGCTCCACGGGGAGCTGTTTTTT.

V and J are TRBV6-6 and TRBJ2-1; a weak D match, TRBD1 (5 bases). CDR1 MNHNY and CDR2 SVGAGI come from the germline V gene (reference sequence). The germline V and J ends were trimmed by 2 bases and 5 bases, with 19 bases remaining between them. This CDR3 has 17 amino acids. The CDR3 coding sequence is TGTGCCAGCAGTTACAATACAGGTCGGGTGGTGGACAATGAGCAGTTCTTC. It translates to CASSYNTGRVVDNEQFF.

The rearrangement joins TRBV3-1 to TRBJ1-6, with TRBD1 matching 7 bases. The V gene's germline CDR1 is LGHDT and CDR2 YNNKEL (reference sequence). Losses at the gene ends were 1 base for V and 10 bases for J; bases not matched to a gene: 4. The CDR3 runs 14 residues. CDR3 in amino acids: CASSQGTGLSPLHF. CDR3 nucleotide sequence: TGTGCCAGCAGCCAAGGGACAGGCTTGTCACCCCTCCACTTT.

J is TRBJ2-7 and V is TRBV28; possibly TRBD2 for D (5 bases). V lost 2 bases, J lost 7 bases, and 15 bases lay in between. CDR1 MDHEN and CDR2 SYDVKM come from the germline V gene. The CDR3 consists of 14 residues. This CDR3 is CASSLLAPGNEQYF. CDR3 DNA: TGTGCCAGCAGTTTACTAGCTCCTGGGAATGAGCAGTACTTC.

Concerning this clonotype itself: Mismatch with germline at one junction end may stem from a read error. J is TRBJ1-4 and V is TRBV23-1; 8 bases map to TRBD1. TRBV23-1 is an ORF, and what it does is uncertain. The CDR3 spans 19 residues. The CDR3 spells CASSQWGVTGELANEKLVF. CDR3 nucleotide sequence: TGCGCCAGCAGTCAATGGGGGGTGACAGGGGAATTGGCTAATGAAAAACTGGTTTTT.

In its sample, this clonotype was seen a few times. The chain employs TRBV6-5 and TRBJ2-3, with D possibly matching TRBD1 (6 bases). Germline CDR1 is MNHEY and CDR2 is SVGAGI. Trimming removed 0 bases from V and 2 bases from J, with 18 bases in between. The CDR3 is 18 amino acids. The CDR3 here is CASSYSGRQGIYTDTQYF. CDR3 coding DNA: TGTGCCAGCAGTTACTCGGGACGTCAGGGGATATACACAGATACGCAGTATTTT.

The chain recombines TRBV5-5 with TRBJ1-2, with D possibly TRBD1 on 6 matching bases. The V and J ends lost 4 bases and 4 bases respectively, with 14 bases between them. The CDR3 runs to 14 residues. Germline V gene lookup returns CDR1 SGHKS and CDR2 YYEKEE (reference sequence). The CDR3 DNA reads TGTGCCAGCAGCCTGCTTGGGGGCTTCTATGGCTACACCTTC. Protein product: CASSLLGGFYGYTF. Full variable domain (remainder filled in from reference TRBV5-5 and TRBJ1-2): DAGVTQSPTHLIKTRGQQVTLRCSPISGHKSVSWYQQVLGQGPQFIFQYYEKEERGRGNFPDRFSARQFPNYSSELNVNALLLGDSALYLCASSLLGGFYGYTFGSGTRLTVV.

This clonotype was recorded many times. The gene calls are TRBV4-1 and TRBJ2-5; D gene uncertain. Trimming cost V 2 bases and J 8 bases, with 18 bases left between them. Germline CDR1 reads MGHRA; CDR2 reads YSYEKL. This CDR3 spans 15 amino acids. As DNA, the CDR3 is TGCGCCAGCAGCCAAATTTATGCTTCCCACCGCACCCAGTACTTC. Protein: CASSQIYASHRTQYF.

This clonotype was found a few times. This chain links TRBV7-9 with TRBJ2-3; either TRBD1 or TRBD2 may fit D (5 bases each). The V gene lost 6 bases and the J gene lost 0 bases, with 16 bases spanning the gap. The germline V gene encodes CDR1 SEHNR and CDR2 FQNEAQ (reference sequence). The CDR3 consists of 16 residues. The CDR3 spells CASSPEGTTSTDTQYF. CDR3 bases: TGTGCCAGCAGTCCAGAAGGGACCACTAGCACAGATACGCAGTATTTT.

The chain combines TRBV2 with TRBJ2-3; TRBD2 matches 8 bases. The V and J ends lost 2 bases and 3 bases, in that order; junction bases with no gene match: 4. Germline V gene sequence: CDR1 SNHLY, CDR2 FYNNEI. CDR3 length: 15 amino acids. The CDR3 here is CASSEKGLATDTQYF. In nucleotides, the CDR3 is TGTGCCAGCAGTGAAAAAGGACTAGCAACAGATACGCAGTATTTT.

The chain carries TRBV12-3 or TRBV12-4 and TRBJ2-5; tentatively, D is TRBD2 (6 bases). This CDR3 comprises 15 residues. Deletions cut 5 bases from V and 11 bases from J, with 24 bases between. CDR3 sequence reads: CASSLLAVFIDEQYF. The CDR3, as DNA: TGTGCCAGCAGTCTCTTAGCGGTATTCATCGATGAGCAGTACTTC.

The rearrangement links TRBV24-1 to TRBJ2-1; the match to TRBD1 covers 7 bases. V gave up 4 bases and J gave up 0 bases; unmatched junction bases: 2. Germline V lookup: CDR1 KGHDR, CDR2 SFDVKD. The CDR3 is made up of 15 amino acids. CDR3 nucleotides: TGTGCCACCAGTGAAAGGGACAGCTCCTACAATGAGCAGTTCTTC. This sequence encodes CATSERDSSYNEQFF.

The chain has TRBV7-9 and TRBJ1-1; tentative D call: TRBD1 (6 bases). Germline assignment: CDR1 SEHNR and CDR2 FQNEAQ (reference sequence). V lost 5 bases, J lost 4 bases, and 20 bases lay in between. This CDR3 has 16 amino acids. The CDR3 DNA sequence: TGTGCCAGCAGCCAGAGGGGGGGGGTGAGCAGCACTGAAGCTTTCTTT. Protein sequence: CASSQRGGVSSTEAFF.

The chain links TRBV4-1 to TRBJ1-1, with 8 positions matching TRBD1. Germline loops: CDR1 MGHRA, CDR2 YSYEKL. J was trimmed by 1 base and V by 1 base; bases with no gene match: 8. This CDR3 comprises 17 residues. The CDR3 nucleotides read TGCGCCAGCAGCCAAGGAGGACAGGGAAGAAGGAACACTGAAGCTTTCTTT. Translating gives CASSQGGQGRRNTEAFF.

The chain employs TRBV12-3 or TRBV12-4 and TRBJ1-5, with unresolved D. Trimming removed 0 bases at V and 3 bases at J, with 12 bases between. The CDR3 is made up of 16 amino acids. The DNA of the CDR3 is TGTGCCAGCAGTTTAGCTCGAAACGGCTTCAATCAGCCCCAGCATTTT. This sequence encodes CASSLARNGFNQPQHF.

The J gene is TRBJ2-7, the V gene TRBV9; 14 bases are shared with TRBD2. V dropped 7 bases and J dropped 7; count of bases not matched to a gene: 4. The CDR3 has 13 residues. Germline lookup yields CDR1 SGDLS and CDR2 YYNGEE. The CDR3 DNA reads TGTGCCAGCGGGACTAGCGGGAGCAATGAGCAGTACTTC. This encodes CASGTSGSNEQYF.

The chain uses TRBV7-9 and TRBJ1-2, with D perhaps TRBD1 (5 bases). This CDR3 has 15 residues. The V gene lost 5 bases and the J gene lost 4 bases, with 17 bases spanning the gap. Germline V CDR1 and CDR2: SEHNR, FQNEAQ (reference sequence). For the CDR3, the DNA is TGTGCCAGCAGCATAAGTCCGGGACGGATCTATGGCTACACCTTC. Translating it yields CASSISPGRIYGYTF.

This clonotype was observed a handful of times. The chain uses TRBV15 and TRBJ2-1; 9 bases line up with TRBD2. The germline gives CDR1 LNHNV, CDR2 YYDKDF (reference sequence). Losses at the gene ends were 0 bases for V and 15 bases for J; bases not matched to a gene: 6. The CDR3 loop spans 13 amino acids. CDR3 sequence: CATSRDLAGYRFF. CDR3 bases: TGTGCCACCAGCAGAGATCTAGCGGGATATCGGTTCTTC. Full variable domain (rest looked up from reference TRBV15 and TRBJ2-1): DAMVIQNPRYQVTQFGKPVTLSCSQTLNHNVMYWYQQKSSQAPKLLFHYYDKDFNNEADTPDNFQSRRPNTSFCFLDIRSPGLGDTAMYLCATSRDLAGYRFFGPGTRLTVL.

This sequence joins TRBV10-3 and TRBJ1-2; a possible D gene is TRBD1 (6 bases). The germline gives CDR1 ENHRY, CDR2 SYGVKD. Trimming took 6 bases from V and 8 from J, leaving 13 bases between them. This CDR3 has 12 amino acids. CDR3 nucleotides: TGTGCCATCAGCGATACAGGGAGCGGCTACACCTTC. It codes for CAISDTGSGYTF.

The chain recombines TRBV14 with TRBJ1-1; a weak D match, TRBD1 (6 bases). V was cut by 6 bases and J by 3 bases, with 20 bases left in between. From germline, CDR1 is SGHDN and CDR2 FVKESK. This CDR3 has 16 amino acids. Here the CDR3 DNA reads TGTGCCAGCAGAAAACAGGGCTTAGGTGGTGACACTGAAGCTTTCTTT. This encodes CASRKQGLGGDTEAFF.

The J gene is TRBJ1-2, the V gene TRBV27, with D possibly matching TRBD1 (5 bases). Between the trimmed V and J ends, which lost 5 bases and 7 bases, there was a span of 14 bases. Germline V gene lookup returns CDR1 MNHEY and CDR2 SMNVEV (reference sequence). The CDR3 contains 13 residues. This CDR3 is CASSPPTGCGYTF. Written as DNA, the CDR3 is TGTGCCAGCAGTCCACCCACAGGATGTGGCTACACCTTC.

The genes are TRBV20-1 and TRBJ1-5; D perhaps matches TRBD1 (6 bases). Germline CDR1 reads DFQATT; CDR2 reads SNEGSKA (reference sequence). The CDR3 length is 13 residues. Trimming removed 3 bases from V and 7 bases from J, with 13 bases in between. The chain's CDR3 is CSASQGMGQPQHF. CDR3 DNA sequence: TGCAGTGCTAGTCAGGGGATGGGACAGCCCCAGCATTTT.

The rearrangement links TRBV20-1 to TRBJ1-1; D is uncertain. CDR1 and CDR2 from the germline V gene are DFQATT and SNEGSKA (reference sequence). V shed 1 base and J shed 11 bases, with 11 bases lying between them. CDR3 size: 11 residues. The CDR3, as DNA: TGCAGTGCTAGAGGTTGGCTCAGGGCTTTCTTT. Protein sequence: CSARGWLRAFF.